A single sample gave rise to the 3 T cell receptor beta chains below, sequenced in a study of siplizumab effects on memory and regulatory T cells. Sequenced by immunoSEQ multiplex PCR; TCRdb stores in-frame clones only, minus some. The data hold about 110,000 clones, with 85% to 95% observed a single time. The source material was CD4+ T cells sorted from blood. The source is a human donor in good health.

This clone was picked up a small number of times. The chain joins TRBV19 to TRBJ1-2; a weak D match, TRBD1 (6 bases). The CDR3 length is 14 residues. V shed 10 bases and J shed 7 bases, with 22 bases lying between them. Looked up from germline, CDR1 is LNHDA and CDR2 is SQIVND (reference sequence). The CDR3 here is CATSPSGGAGGYTF. CDR3 DNA: TGTGCCACTTCTCCTTCGGGGGGCGCTGGTGGCTACACCTTC.

The J gene is TRBJ1-4, the V gene TRBV5-1; TRBD1 aligns across 7 bases. The CDR3 loop spans 15 amino acids. The germline V gene encodes CDR1 SGHRS and CDR2 YFSETQ. J was trimmed by 5 bases and V by 0 bases; bases with no gene match: 4. Written as DNA, the CDR3 is TGCGCCAGCAGCTTGGACGGGACAGCCAATGAAAAACTGTTTTTT. Its protein product is CASSLDGTANEKLFF.

The table lists this clone with a few counts. The chain couples TRBV30 to TRBJ1-5; 8 bases are shared with TRBD1. Germline V lookup: CDR1 GTSNPN, CDR2 SVGIG (reference sequence). This CDR3 is 13 amino acids long. The junction had 7 bases not matched to a gene; V was cut back by 6 bases and J by 6 bases. The CDR3 DNA reads TGTGCCTGTACCCAGGGGGCCGGTCAGCCCCAGCATTTT. It encodes CACTQGAGQPQHF.